The T cell receptor beta chain under discussion was sequenced for a study of Graves' ophthalmopathy and Graves' hyperthyroidism. Findings and caveats of the study: Among expanded thyroid clonotypes above 0.001 frequency, most also occurred in blood.

Germline CDR1 and CDR2: LGHDT and YNNKEL (reference sequence). Trimming removed 7 bases at V and 2 bases at J, with 20 bases between. The CDR3 runs to 16 residues. With regard to this clonotype: As yet, its antigen is unknown.

Ophthalmopathy-affected donors exhibited moderate-to-severe activity, CAS ≥3, NOSPECS ≥4, and duration under 3 months. Beta-chain TCR CDR3 regions were amplified from RNA transcripts. First-round RT-PCR used HTBI primers; second-round multiplex PCR followed. MiXCR was run by TCRdb on the multiplex PCR reads, yielding one entry per CDR3 protein. The sample holds approximately 700,000 distinct CDR3 sequences, about 41% seen once. The rearrangement joins TRBV3-1 to TRBJ2-5; either TRBD1 or TRBD2 may fit D (5 bases each). Sequenced material: peripheral blood. This sequence was found in an adult man with Graves' ophthalmopathy. The CDR3 coding sequence is TGTGCCAGCAACATAGGGAACGGGGCCTTTCAAGAGACCCAGTACTTC. Protein sequence: CASNIGNGAFQETQYF.